This T cell receptor (beta chain) was recovered during a study of cytomegalovirus exposure and HLA in healthy donors. The study's findings and limits: Sequencing had likely introduced a cluster of highly shared sequence variants as an artifact. Associated with cytomegalovirus, according to the listing, were about 160 TCR beta chains. Sequencing depth roughly uniform across donors was assumed in presence/absence analyses. Follow-up analysis found HLA locus-dependent TCR association rates, highest for DRB1 and lowest for HLA-C.

PCR primers comprised 60 Vbeta and 13 Jbeta primers. Clones were sequenced by immunoSEQ multiplex PCR, and TCRdb holds only the in-frame ones, with some missing. Found here are roughly 200,000 clones, roughly 78% of them singletons; the top ten hold approximately 1.5%. Points on this clone: Antigen: not known.

Per the germline V gene, CDR1 is SGHTS and CDR2 is YDEGEE. The J segment lost 4 bases and the V segment lost 4 bases, leaving 7 bases of the junction unmatched. The CDR3 totals 15 residues. This chain uses TRBV5-8 with TRBJ1-2; TRBD1 matches at 10 bases. The TCR was taken from a girl between 5 and 17 years old in good health and CMV-seropositive. The material sequenced was PBMCs. The CDR3 nucleotides are TGTGCCAGCAGCGGAAGGACAGGGGGAGGCTATGGCTACACCTTC. Its translation is CASSGRTGGGYGYTF.